The 14 T cell receptor beta chains in this list originate from one sample, sequenced in a study of blood T cell repertoires in COVID-19. TCRdb's table, derived via immunoSEQ multiplex PCR, lists solely in-frame clones and lacks some. Of 300,000 or so clones in the sample, roughly 90% are singletons; the top ten hold roughly 2.8%. Input material: peripheral blood. The receptors here all came from a woman in her 30s with COVID-19, enrolled during active disease.

The V gene is TRBV6-6, the J gene TRBJ1-5; 8 bases align to TRBD1. Germline CDR1 is MNHNY and CDR2 is SVGAGI (reference sequence). Germline trimming cut 6 bases from V and 5 bases from J; bases unmatched to any gene: 9. The CDR3 covers 15 residues. CDR3 amino acids: CASREGQGVYQPQHF. As DNA, the CDR3 is TGTGCCAGCAGGGAAGGACAGGGTGTCTATCAGCCCCAGCATTTT.

The chain uses TRBV9 and TRBJ1-2, with D perhaps TRBD1 (5 bases). The V and J ends lost 0 bases and 2 bases respectively, with 11 bases between them. This CDR3 is 15 amino acids long. CDR1 and CDR2 (germline): SGDLS, YYNGEE. CDR3 nucleotides: TGTGCCAGCAGCGTAGCCCCAGACAGAAACTATGGCTACACCTTC. It codes for CASSVAPDRNYGYTF. Based on the CDR3 plus reference TRBV9 and TRBJ1-2, the full variable domain is DSGVTQTPKHLITATGQRVTLRCSPRSGDLSVYWYQQSLDQGLQFLIQYYNGEERAKGNILERFSAQQFPDLHSELNLSSLELGDSALYFCASSVAPDRNYGYTFGSGTRLTVV.

V gene TRBV28 combines with J gene TRBJ2-1, with D tentatively TRBD1 (6 bases). Trimming took off 2 bases at V and 4 bases at J, with 12 bases between the two ends. Germline-derived CDR1 and CDR2 are MDHEN and SYDVKM. The CDR3 consists of 15 residues. This CDR3 is CASSLGGTLYNEQFF. The CDR3 DNA reads as TGTGCCAGCAGTTTAGGTGGGACACTTTACAATGAGCAGTTCTTC.

This sequence joins TRBV5-8 and TRBJ2-5; TRBD2 matches 14 bases. CDR3 length equals 16 residues. Germline CDR1 and CDR2: SGHTS and YDEGEE. After removal of 2 bases from V and 5 bases from J, the junction contained 5 bases not matched to a gene. The CDR3 here is CASSLGLAGGQETQYF. The CDR3 DNA is TGTGCCAGCAGCTTAGGACTAGCGGGAGGCCAGGAGACCCAGTACTTC.

This clone was detected once. The chain joins TRBV5-6 to TRBJ2-5; 7 nucleotides align to TRBD1. Losses at the gene ends were 5 bases for V and 5 bases for J; bases not matched to a gene: 6. The CDR3 is made up of 13 amino acids. The germline gives CDR1 SGHDT, CDR2 YYEEEE. Here the CDR3 reads CASSRDSTETQYF. DNA for the CDR3: TGTGCCAGCAGTCGGGACAGCACGGAGACCCAGTACTTC.

J is TRBJ1-5 and V is TRBV19; 7 bases are shared with TRBD1. Germline CDR1 and CDR2: LNHDA and SQIVND (reference sequence). The J segment lost 7 bases and the V segment lost 7 bases, leaving 16 bases of the junction unmatched. The CDR3 loop spans 16 amino acids. The CDR3 region is CASNPSARQGNQPQHF. CDR3 nucleotides: TGTGCCAGTAATCCCTCTGCCCGACAGGGTAACCAGCCCCAGCATTTT. The whole variable domain, remainder taken from reference TRBV19 and TRBJ1-5, is DGGITQSPKYLFRKEGQNVTLSCEQNLNHDAMYWYRQDPGQGLRLIYYSQIVNDFQKGDIAEGYSVSREKKESFPLTVTSAQKNPTAFYLCASNPSARQGNQPQHFGDGTRLSIL.

The chain joins TRBV15 to TRBJ1-1; 8 bases fit TRBD1. Looked up from germline, CDR1 is LNHNV and CDR2 is YYDKDF (reference sequence). This CDR3 spans 16 amino acids. V lost 2 bases to trimming and J lost 1 base; unmatched junction nucleotides: 6. The CDR3 region has the DNA TGTGCCACCAGCAGAACCTGGGACAGGAAGAACACTGAAGCTTTCTTT. It yields the protein CATSRTWDRKNTEAFF.

The chain combines TRBV18 with TRBJ1-4; perhaps TRBD1 as D (6 bases). Looked up from germline, CDR1 is KGHSH and CDR2 is LQKENI. The ends were cut back, 4 bases at V and 5 bases at J, with 11 bases in the middle. The CDR3 runs 14 residues. The CDR3 DNA reads as TGTGCCAGCTCACTGAATCAGGGGAATGAAAAACTGTTTTTT. Residues: CASSLNQGNEKLFF. Full variable domain (remainder filled in from reference TRBV18 and TRBJ1-4): NAGVMQNPRHLVRRRGQEARLRCSPMKGHSHVYWYRQLPEEGLKFMVYLQKENIIDESGMPKERFSAEFPKEGPSILRIQQVVRGDSAAYFCASSLNQGNEKLFFGSGTQLSVL.

The chain carries TRBV12-5 and TRBJ2-1; a weak D match, TRBD1 (5 bases). The CDR3 spans 12 residues. The V and J ends lost 5 bases and 9 bases respectively, with 11 bases between them. CDR1 LGHNT and CDR2 FRNRAP come from the germline V gene. CDR3 amino acids: CASGPHRGEQFF. The CDR3 coding sequence is TGTGCTAGTGGTCCTCATAGGGGTGAGCAGTTCTTC.

J is TRBJ2-7 and V is TRBV7-6, with TRBD1 matching 10 bases. V lost 5 bases and J lost 2; bases outside the gene matches: 6. Germline V gene lookup returns CDR1 SGHVS and CDR2 FNYEAQ. This CDR3 region has 15 residues. As DNA, the CDR3 is TGTGCCAGCAGCGGGGGACAGGGGCTAACCTACGAGCAGTACTTC. Its protein is CASSGGQGLTYEQYF.

The chain joins TRBV19 to TRBJ2-1; TRBD1 agrees at 12 bases. Germline CDR1 is LNHDA and CDR2 is SQIVND (reference sequence). With V trimmed by 5 bases and J by 0 bases, 11 bases remained unmatched. The CDR3 contains 19 residues. CDR3 nucleotides: TGTGCCAGTAGTGTGCGGGGACAGGGGGCAATCTACTCCTACAATGAGCAGTTCTTC. Its protein is CASSVRGQGAIYSYNEQFF.

CDR3 amino acids: CSASSSGRLYEQYF. CDR3 DNA: TGCAGTGCTAGTTCCAGCGGGAGGCTCTACGAGCAGTACTTC. V gene TRBV20-1 combines with J gene TRBJ2-7, with 9 bases aligning to TRBD2. CDR3 length: 14 amino acids. The junction had 6 bases not matched to a gene; V was cut back by 3 bases and J by 3 bases. The germline gives CDR1 DFQATT, CDR2 SNEGSKA (reference sequence).

The chain recombines TRBV7-8 with TRBJ1-1, with 9 bases aligning to TRBD1. The CDR3 has 15 residues. The V gene's germline CDR1 is SGHVS and CDR2 FQNEAQ. The J segment lost 4 bases and the V segment lost 3 bases, leaving 6 bases of the junction unmatched. DNA for the CDR3: TGTGCCAGCAGCTTCCGGACAGGGGCGAGCACTGAAGCTTTCTTT. As protein: CASSFRTGASTEAFF.

The rearrangement links TRBV19 to TRBJ2-3; 10 bases agree with TRBD2. Per the germline V gene, CDR1 is LNHDA and CDR2 is SQIVND (reference sequence). J gave up 3 bases and V 7 bases, and 22 bases lay outside the gene matches. This CDR3 spans 20 amino acids. For the CDR3, the DNA is TGTGCCAGTAACTCCCCCCCTGGGCTAGCGGGAGTATTGGGTACAGATACGCAGTATTTT. This encodes CASNSPPGLAGVLGTDTQYF. The full variable domain, its missing parts supplied by reference TRBV19 and TRBJ2-3, is DGGITQSPKYLFRKEGQNVTLSCEQNLNHDAMYWYRQDPGQGLRLIYYSQIVNDFQKGDIAEGYSVSREKKESFPLTVTSAQKNPTAFYLCASNSPPGLAGVLGTDTQYFGPGTRLTVL.